This note documents a single T cell receptor beta chain sequence. Antigen: not known. Trimming removed 2 bases from V and 1 base from J; junction bases left unmatched: 5. The CDR3 consists of 17 residues. This sample was taken from a study of T cell repertoires in cytomegalovirus infection. The wider study: Public TCR beta signatures indicated both CMV infection and matching HLA type. The study's findings and limits: HLA-C-restricted CMV-specific TCR beta clonotypes prevailed in the ex vivo response. Pooled public TCR beta family frequency picked out CMV carriers with the relevant HLA.

TCRdb processed the reads anew with MiXCR; each CDR3 protein has one entry. The table records 150,000 to 200,000 distinct CDR3 sequences, about an eighth of them present only once. Sample: PBMCs. This receptor was obtained from a human donor in good health (CMV status not recorded). Some clones in this sample may be carry-over from other donors' samples. This sequence joins TRBV23-1 and TRBJ2-1; 10 bases agree with TRBD1. TRBV23-1 is known as an ORF, though its function is uncertain. CDR3 DNA sequence: TGCGCCAGCAGTCAAATCTCGGGACAGGGGTCCTACAATGAGCAGTTCTTC. Translating it yields CASSQISGQGSYNEQFF.